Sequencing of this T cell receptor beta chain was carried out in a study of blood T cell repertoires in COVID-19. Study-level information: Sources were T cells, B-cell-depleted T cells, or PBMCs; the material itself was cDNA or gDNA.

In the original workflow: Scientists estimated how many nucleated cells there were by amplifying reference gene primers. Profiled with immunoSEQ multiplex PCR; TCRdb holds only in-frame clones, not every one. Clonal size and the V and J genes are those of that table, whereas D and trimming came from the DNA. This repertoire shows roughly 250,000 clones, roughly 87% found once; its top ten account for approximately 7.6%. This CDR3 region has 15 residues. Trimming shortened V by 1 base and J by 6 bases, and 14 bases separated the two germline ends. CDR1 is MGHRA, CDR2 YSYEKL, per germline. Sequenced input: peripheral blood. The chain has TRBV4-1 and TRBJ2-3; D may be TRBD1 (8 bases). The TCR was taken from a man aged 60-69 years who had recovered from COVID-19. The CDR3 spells CASSQGRGRGDTQYF. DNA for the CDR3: TGCGCCAGCAGCCAAGGCAGGGGGCGGGGGGATACGCAGTATTTT.